These 13 T cell receptor beta chains were all obtained from the same sample, sequenced in a study of blood T cell repertoires in COVID-19. Assay used: immunoSEQ multiplex PCR; TCRdb lists only in-frame clones, some missing. The data show 150,000 or so clones, roughly 78% seen once. Sequenced sample: peripheral blood. The receptors come from a human donor with acute or convalescent COVID-19. The donor label of this sample is uncertain.

V gene TRBV21-1 combines with J gene TRBJ1-4; TRBD1 was called by the table and not checked on the DNA. TRBV21-1 is recorded as a pseudogene. The CDR3 totals 14 residues. CDR3 loop: CASWGQGWWEKLFF. Written as DNA, the CDR3 is TGTGCCAGCTGGGGACAGGGGTGGTGGGAAAAACTGTTTTTT.

This chain connects TRBV6-6 to TRBJ2-3; 9 nucleotides agree with TRBD2. V shed 5 bases, J shed 6 bases, and the junction held 9 bases outside the gene matches. The CDR3 spans 15 residues. CDR1 is MNHNY, CDR2 SVGAGI, per germline (reference sequence). CDR3 coding DNA: TGTGCCAGCAGTGAGCTGGGCGGGGGGGTTGATACGCAGTATTTT. Protein product: CASSELGGGVDTQYF.

This clone was seen only a few times. V usage is TRBV25-1 and J usage is TRBJ2-7; D ambiguous. The CDR3 has 11 residues. Trimming pared 2 bases from V and 4 bases from J, leaving 3 bases between. From germline, CDR1 is MGHDK and CDR2 SYGVNS. Here the CDR3 DNA reads TGTGCCAGCAGTGAAACATACGAGCAGTACTTC. Encoded protein: CASSETYEQYF.

This chain links TRBV19 with TRBJ2-1; D uncertain. Germline assignment: CDR1 LNHDA and CDR2 SQIVND (reference sequence). Trimming took off 4 bases at V and 6 bases at J, with 13 bases between the two ends. The CDR3 sequence is 14 residues long. As DNA, the CDR3 is TGTGCCAGTAGTACCTTAGCCGTCTCCAATGAGCAGTTCTTC. It translates to CASSTLAVSNEQFF.

The chain has TRBV18 and TRBJ1-1; D is undetermined. The length of the CDR3 is 14 residues. Per germline, CDR1 KGHSH and CDR2 LQKENI. Trimming removed 6 bases at V and 7 bases at J, with 18 bases between. DNA for the CDR3: TGTGCCAGCTCCCCCCAGGAACGTTTCGGTGAAGCTTTCTTT. It yields the protein CASSPQERFGEAFF.

This rearrangement joins TRBV3-1 (or the pseudogene TRBV3-2) to TRBJ1-2; weak D call: TRBD1 (5 bases). The CDR3 contains 17 residues. In germline, CDR1 is LGHDT, CDR2 YNNKEL (reference sequence). V lost 0 bases and J lost 4, with 18 bases in between. This chain's CDR3 is CASSQDETAGRPYGYTF. The CDR3 DNA is TGTGCCAGCAGCCAAGACGAGACGGCAGGGCGCCCCTATGGCTACACCTTC.

The V and J genes are TRBV7-2 and TRBJ1-6, with a weak D call TRBD1 (5 bases). Trimming shortened V by 5 bases and J by 14 bases, and 16 bases separated the two germline ends. The CDR3 runs 13 residues. Per germline, CDR1 SGHTA and CDR2 FQGNSA. The CDR3 sequence: CASSAGTGRSLHF. For the CDR3, the DNA is TGTGCCAGCAGCGCCGGGACTGGAAGGTCCCTCCACTTT. Complete variable domain (other parts from reference TRBV7-2 and TRBJ1-6): GAGVSQSPSNKVTEKGKDVELRCDPISGHTALYWYRQSLGQGLEFLIYFQGNSAPDKSGLPSDRFSAERTGGSVSTLTIQRTQQEDSAVYLCASSAGTGRSLHFGNGTRLTVT.

The rearrangement links TRBV4-2 to TRBJ1-3; 7 nucleotides match TRBD1. This CDR3 is built from 16 residues. The germline gives CDR1 LGHNA, CDR2 YNFKEQ. The V gene end was trimmed by 0 bases and the J gene end by 3 bases; junction bases not matched to a gene: 5. In DNA form, the CDR3 reads TGTGCCAGCAGCCAAGAATACCGACAGGGTGGAAACACCATATATTTT. Protein sequence: CASSQEYRQGGNTIYF.

This clone was recorded only once. J is TRBJ1-3 and V is TRBV19; 10 bases are shared with TRBD1. Trimming at V came to 2 bases and at J to 0 bases, leaving 4 bases not matched to a gene. In germline, CDR1 is LNHDA, CDR2 SQIVND (reference sequence). This CDR3 spans 17 amino acids. The CDR3 reads CASSIPRTGGSGNTIYF. The CDR3 DNA sequence: TGTGCCAGTAGTATACCCCGGACAGGGGGCTCTGGAAACACCATATATTTT.

This clone was seen just once. This chain uses TRBV10-3 with TRBJ1-1; weak D call: TRBD1 (6 bases). Trimming pared 4 bases from V and 4 bases from J, leaving 10 bases between. CDR1 is ENHRY, CDR2 SYGVKD, per germline. This CDR3 is built from 13 residues. CDR3 protein: CAISVGAATEAFF. The CDR3 nucleotides read TGTGCCATCAGTGTGGGGGCAGCCACTGAAGCTTTCTTT.

A single count supports this clone. J is TRBJ2-5 and V is TRBV9, with 8 positions matching TRBD1. Germline lookup yields CDR1 SGDLS and CDR2 YYNGEE. V shed 2 bases and J 4 bases; nucleotides not matched to a gene: 10. This CDR3 spans 16 amino acids. CDR3 DNA: TGTGCCAGCAGCGTGGGACAGGCCAATCTTGGAGAGACCCAGTACTTC. Protein: CASSVGQANLGETQYF.

The chain links TRBV9 to TRBJ1-3; D is ambiguous. Germline loops: CDR1 SGDLS, CDR2 YYNGEE. Trimming took off 0 bases at V and 4 bases at J, with 17 bases between the two ends. The CDR3 sequence is 17 residues long. The CDR3 region is CASSVGPVNLLGNTIYF. CDR3 coding DNA: TGTGCCAGCAGCGTAGGCCCAGTAAATTTACTAGGAAACACCATATATTTT. The full variable domain, in which reference TRBV9 and TRBJ1-3 provide the parts outside the CDR3, is DSGVTQTPKHLITATGQRVTLRCSPRSGDLSVYWYQQSLDQGLQFLIQYYNGEERAKGNILERFSAQQFPDLHSELNLSSLELGDSALYFCASSVGPVNLLGNTIYFGEGSWLTVV.

The chain couples TRBV9 to TRBJ2-2; 10 nucleotides align to TRBD1. The germline gives CDR1 SGDLS, CDR2 YYNGEE. The V segment lost 5 bases and the J segment 5 bases; nucleotides outside the gene matches: 6. This CDR3 has 15 amino acids. The CDR3 region has the DNA TGTGCCAGCAGGGGAGGGGACAGGGGAACCGGGGAGCTGTTTTTT. Residues: CASRGGDRGTGELFF.